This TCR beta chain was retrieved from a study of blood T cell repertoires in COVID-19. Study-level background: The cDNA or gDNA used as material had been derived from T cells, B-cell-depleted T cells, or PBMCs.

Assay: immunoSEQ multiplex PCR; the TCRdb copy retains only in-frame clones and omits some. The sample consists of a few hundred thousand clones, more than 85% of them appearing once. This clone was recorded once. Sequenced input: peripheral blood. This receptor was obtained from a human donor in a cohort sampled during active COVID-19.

CDR3 in amino acids: CAISESVFGGKLEQFF. The CDR3 DNA reads TGTGCCATCAGTGAGTCGGTGTTTGGAGGGAAACTGGAGCAGTTCTTC. V is TRBV10-3 and J is TRBJ2-1; tentatively, D is TRBD2 (6 bases). The CDR3 spans 16 residues. Germline V gene lookup returns CDR1 ENHRY and CDR2 SYGVKD. V was pared by 0 bases and J by 10 bases, with 19 bases between.